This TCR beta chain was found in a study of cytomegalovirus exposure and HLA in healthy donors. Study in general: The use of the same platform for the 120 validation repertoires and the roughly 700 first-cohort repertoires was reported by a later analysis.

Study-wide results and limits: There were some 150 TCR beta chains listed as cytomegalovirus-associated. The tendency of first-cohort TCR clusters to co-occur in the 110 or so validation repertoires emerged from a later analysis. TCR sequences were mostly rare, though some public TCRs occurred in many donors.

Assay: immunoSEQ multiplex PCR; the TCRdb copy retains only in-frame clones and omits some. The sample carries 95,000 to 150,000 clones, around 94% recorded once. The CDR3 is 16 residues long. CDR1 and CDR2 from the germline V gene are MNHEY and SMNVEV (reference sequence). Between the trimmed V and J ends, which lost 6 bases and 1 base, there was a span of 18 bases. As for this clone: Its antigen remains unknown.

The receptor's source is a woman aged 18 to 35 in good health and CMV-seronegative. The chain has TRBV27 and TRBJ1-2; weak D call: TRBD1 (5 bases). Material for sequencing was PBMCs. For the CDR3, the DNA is TGTGCCAGCAGCCTACGTCGGGGGGGGGATAACTATGGCTACACCTTC. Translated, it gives CASSLRRGGDNYGYTF.